This is a list of T cell receptor beta chains from one sample in a study of T cell responses to AZD1222 COVID-19 vaccine. This table comes from immunoSEQ multiplex PCR, and its TCRdb copy is limited to in-frame clones, with some not included. The sample contains some 55,000 clones, roughly 90% of which appear only once. This sample comprised peripheral blood, obtained on day 0 of AZD1222 vaccination. Receptors were obtained from an adult in good health. The CDR3 runs from the conserved cysteine through the conserved F or W. The order of the fields is D gene, J gene, clone size, V gene, CDR3 protein, CDR3 DNA. D genes are given only for firm matches. Size values are once, few and many counts, or a class for expanded clones, and some rows have none.

d_call: TRBD2; j_call: TRBJ2-1; clone_size: .; v_call: TRBV11-3; cdr3_aa: CASSLVQTSPEQFF; cdr3_nt: TGTGCCAGCAGCTTAGTACAGACTAGCCCTGAGCAGTTCTTC
d_call: .; j_call: TRBJ1-1; clone_size: .; v_call: TRBV5-4; cdr3_aa: CASSLAGGGYSEAFF; cdr3_nt: TGTGCCAGCAGCTTGGCCGGGGGGGGCTACAGTGAAGCTTTCTTT
d_call: TRBD2; j_call: TRBJ2-3; clone_size: once; v_call: TRBV3-1/TRBV3-2; cdr3_aa: CASSQPGLAGYTDTQYF; cdr3_nt: TGTGCCAGCAGCCAACCCGGACTAGCGGGATACACAGATACGCAGTATTTT
d_call: TRBD1; j_call: TRBJ1-1; clone_size: .; v_call: TRBV27; cdr3_aa: CASSFLGVGGSTEAFF; cdr3_nt: TGTGCCAGCAGTTTCCTCGGCGTAGGGGGCAGCACTGAAGCTTTCTTT
d_call: .; j_call: TRBJ2-1; clone_size: .; v_call: TRBV28; cdr3_aa: CASSPQPLSYNEQFF; cdr3_nt: TGTGCCAGCAGTCCTCAACCCTTAAGCTACAATGAGCAGTTCTTC
d_call: .; j_call: TRBJ1-1; clone_size: .; v_call: TRBV19; cdr3_aa: CASTPQGNRNTEAFF; cdr3_nt: TGTGCCAGTACTCCCCAGGGCAATCGGAACACTGAAGCTTTCTTT
d_call: .; j_call: TRBJ1-4; clone_size: .; v_call: TRBV6-1; cdr3_aa: CASSEWAYNEKLFF; cdr3_nt: TGTGCCAGCAGTGAATGGGCTTATAATGAAAAACTGTTTTTT
d_call: .; j_call: TRBJ1-2; clone_size: .; v_call: TRBV28; cdr3_aa: CASRTQGRPAYGYTF; cdr3_nt: TGTGCCAGCAGAACTCAGGGGCGCCCGGCCTATGGCTACACCTTC
d_call: .; j_call: TRBJ2-1; clone_size: .; v_call: TRBV4-2; cdr3_aa: CASSQDGTGHNEQFF; cdr3_nt: TGTGCCAGCAGCCAAGATGGTACCGGGCACAATGAGCAGTTCTTC
d_call: .; j_call: TRBJ2-1; clone_size: .; v_call: TRBV6-5; cdr3_aa: CASSYSKRGNEQFF; cdr3_nt: TGTGCCAGCAGTTACTCGAAAAGGGGCAATGAGCAGTTCTTC
d_call: .; j_call: TRBJ2-1; clone_size: .; v_call: TRBV5-1; cdr3_aa: CASSLGASVDEQFF; cdr3_nt: TGCGCCAGCAGCTTGGGGGCCAGCGTTGATGAGCAGTTCTTC
d_call: TRBD2; j_call: TRBJ2-7; clone_size: once; v_call: TRBV11-2; cdr3_aa: CASTVNAGTSGYREQYF; cdr3_nt: TGTGCCAGCACAGTAAACGCCGGGACTAGCGGCTACCGGGAGCAGTACTTC
d_call: .; j_call: TRBJ1-3; clone_size: .; v_call: TRBV2; cdr3_aa: CASKEGPSGNTIYF; cdr3_nt: TGTGCCAGCAAGGAAGGCCCCTCTGGAAACACCATATATTTT
d_call: .; j_call: TRBJ2-5; clone_size: .; v_call: TRBV24-1; cdr3_aa: CATSDLTAGQETQYF; cdr3_nt: TGTGCCACCAGTGATTTGACAGCGGGCCAAGAGACCCAGTACTTC
d_call: TRBD2; j_call: TRBJ2-5; clone_size: .; v_call: TRBV7-9; cdr3_aa: CASSQLGTSGSIKQETQYF; cdr3_nt: TGTGCCAGCAGCCAACTAGGGACTAGCGGGAGCATTAAACAGGAGACCCAGTACTTC
d_call: .; j_call: TRBJ2-1; clone_size: .; v_call: TRBV10-1; cdr3_aa: CASSESGSANGEQFF; cdr3_nt: TGCGCCAGCAGTGAGTCCGGATCCGCGAACGGTGAGCAGTTCTTC
d_call: TRBD1; j_call: TRBJ1-2; clone_size: .; v_call: TRBV28; cdr3_aa: CASSSNTGAVGYTF; cdr3_nt: TGTGCCAGCAGTTCAAACACAGGGGCGGTTGGCTACACCTTC
d_call: TRBD1; j_call: TRBJ1-1; clone_size: .; v_call: TRBV6-6; cdr3_aa: CASNPGTGAREGAFF; cdr3_nt: TGTGCCAGCAATCCGGGGACAGGAGCCAGAGAGGGAGCTTTCTTT
d_call: .; j_call: TRBJ2-1; clone_size: .; v_call: TRBV9; cdr3_aa: CASSTGSFYNEQFF; cdr3_nt: TGTGCCAGCAGCACCGGGAGTTTCTACAATGAGCAGTTCTTC